This T cell receptor (beta chain) was profiled in a study of beta chain features in type 1 diabetes. The CDR3 is made up of 14 amino acids. V shed 6 bases and J 0 bases; nucleotides not matched to a gene: 3. Germline CDR1 SNHLY, CDR2 FYNNEI. Cells sorted by CD45RO/CCR7/CD25/CD127/CD95/CD27 comprised CD4+ naive, central memory, regulatory and stem cell-like memory cells. This clone turned up a few times. Its antigen is undetermined. Investigators reverse transcribed all isolated RNA, so they sequenced expressed TCRB transcripts. Clones were read by immunoSEQ multiplex PCR, and TCRdb kept only the in-frame ones, dropping some. The sample records nearly 350,000 clones, around 7.6% being singletons. Findings and caveats of the study: More deletions and fewer insertions at VDJ junctions were found in patients with type 1 diabetes. When Type 1 diabetes patients were examined, their TCRB CDR3s proved moderately but significantly shorter in all four CD4+ subsets.

The V call is TRBV2, the J call TRBJ2-7; 9 bases are shared with TRBD1. The sample was central memory CD4+ T cells from blood. This receptor was taken from a woman aged 18-35 years in good health. The CDR3 spells CASRKTGGSYEQYF. The CDR3, as DNA: TGTGCCAGCAGAAAGACAGGGGGCTCCTACGAGCAGTACTTC.